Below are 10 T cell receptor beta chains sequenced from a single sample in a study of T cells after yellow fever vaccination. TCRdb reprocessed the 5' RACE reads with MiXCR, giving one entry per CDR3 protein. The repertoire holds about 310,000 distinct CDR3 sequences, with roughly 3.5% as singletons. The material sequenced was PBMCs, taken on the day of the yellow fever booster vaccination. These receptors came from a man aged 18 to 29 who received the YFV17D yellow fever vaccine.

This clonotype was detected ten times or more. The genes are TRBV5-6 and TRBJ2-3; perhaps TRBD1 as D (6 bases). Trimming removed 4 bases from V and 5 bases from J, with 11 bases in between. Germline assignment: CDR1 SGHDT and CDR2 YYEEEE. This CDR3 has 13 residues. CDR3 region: CASSDTGRDTQYF. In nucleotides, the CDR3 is TGTGCCAGCAGCGACACAGGGAGAGATACGCAGTATTTT.

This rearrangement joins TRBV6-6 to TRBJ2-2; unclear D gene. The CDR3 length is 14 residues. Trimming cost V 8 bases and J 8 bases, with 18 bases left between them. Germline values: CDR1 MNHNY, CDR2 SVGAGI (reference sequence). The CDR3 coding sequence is TGTGCCAGCCGGGTCGGTAGCCCATCTGGGGAGCTGTTTTTT. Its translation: CASRVGSPSGELFF.

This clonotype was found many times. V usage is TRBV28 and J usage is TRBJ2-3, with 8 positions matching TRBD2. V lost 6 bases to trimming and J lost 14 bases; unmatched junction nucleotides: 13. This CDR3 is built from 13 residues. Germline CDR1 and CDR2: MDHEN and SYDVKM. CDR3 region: CASSLLPGLGWYF. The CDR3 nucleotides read TGTGCCAGCAGCCTACTTCCGGGACTAGGTTGGTATTTT.

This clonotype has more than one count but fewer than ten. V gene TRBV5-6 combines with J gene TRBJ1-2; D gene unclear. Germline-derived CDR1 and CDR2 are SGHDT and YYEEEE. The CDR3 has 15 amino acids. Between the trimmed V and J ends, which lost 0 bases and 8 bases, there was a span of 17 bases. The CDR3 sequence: CASSLAVIWVGGYTF. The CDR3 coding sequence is TGTGCCAGCAGCTTGGCGGTAATTTGGGTTGGAGGCTACACCTTC.

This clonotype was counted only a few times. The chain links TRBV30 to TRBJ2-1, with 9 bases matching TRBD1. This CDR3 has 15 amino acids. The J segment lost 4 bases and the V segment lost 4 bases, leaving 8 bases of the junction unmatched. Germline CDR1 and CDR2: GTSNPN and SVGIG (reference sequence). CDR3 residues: CAWTLGQGKYNEQFF. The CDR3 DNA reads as TGTGCCTGGACCCTCGGACAGGGGAAGTACAATGAGCAGTTCTTC. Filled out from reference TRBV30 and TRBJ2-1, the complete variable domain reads SQTIHQWPATLVQPVGSPLSLECTVEGTSNPNLYWYRQAAGRGLQLLFYSVGIGQISSEVPQNLSASRPQDRQFILSSKKLLLSDSGFYLCAWTLGQGKYNEQFFGPGTRLTVL.

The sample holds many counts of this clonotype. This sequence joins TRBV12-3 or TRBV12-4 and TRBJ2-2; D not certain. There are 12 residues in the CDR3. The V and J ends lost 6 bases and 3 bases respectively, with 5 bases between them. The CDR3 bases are TGTGCCAGCAGCTACTACACCGGGGAGCTGTTTTTT. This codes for CASSYYTGELFF.

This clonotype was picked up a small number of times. In nucleotides, the CDR3 is TGTGCCAGCAGCTTGGGGAGCGCCTACGAGCAGTACGTC. Translation gives CASSLGSAYEQYV. The chain uses TRBV5-6 and TRBJ2-7; D is unresolved. CDR3 length: 13 amino acids. V lost 0 bases and J 2 bases, leaving 6 bases between the germline ends. CDR1 is SGHDT, CDR2 YYEEEE, per germline.

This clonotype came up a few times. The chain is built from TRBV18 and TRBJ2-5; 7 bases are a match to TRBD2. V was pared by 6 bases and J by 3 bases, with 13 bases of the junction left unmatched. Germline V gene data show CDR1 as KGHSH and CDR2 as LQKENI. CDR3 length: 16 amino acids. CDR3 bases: TGTGCCAGCTCCGTGCTGGAGCGGGGATGGAAAGAGACCCAGTACTTC. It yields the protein CASSVLERGWKETQYF.

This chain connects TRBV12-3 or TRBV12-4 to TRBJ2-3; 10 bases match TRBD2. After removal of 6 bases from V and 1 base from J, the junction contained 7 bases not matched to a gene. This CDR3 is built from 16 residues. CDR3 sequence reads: CASSSKLAGRTDTQYF. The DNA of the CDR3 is TGTGCCAGCAGCTCGAAACTAGCGGGGCGCACAGATACGCAGTATTTT.

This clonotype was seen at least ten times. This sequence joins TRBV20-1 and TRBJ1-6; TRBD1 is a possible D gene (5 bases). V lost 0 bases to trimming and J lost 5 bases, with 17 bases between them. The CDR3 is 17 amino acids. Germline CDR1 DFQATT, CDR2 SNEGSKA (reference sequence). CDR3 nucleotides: TGCAGTGCTAGAGATCTTCTACGACAGAAAAATAATTCACCCCTCCACTTT. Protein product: CSARDLLRQKNNSPLHF.